This is a list of T cell receptor beta chains from one sample in a study of metastatic and nonmetastatic thyroid tumors. TCRdb re-called the PCR reads via MiXCR. Altogether about 93,000 clones are present, over 9.5% being singletons, with the ten largest covering about 11%. Sequenced: blood. These receptors originate from a female donor with papillary thyroid cancer or a benign thyroid nodule (not recorded which). Some clones in this sample may be carry-over from other donors' samples. Each CDR3 is given with its conserved first and last residue. A D gene is named only where the DNA matches it firmly. Size tells how often a clone was seen (once, few, many) or the class of an expanded clone, and some rows leave it out.

.,TRBD1,TRBV11-2,TRBJ1-2,CASSLDFRGSNYGYTF,TGTGCCAGCAGCTTAGATTTCAGGGGGTCAAACTATGGCTACACCTTC
few,TRBD2,TRBV2,TRBJ2-5,CASTGLAGGSQYF,TGTGCCAGCACCGGACTAGCGGGAGGGTCCCAGTACTTC
few,.,TRBV27,TRBJ2-1,CASSLEVIPPYNEQFF,TGTGCCAGCAGTTTGGAAGTCATTCCCCCCTACAATGAGCAGTTCTTC
many,.,TRBV6-1,TRBJ1-1,CASSLNRVNTEAFF,TGTGCCAGCAGTCTGAACAGGGTGAACACTGAAGCTTTCTTT
many,.,TRBV6-1,TRBJ1-1,CASSEAGYRATEAFF,TGTGCCAGCAGTGAAGCAGGGTACCGGGCCACTGAAGCTTTCTTT
few,TRBD1,TRBV24-1,TRBJ1-5,CATSDLLPDPLRRGQGDQPQHF,TGTGCCACCAGTGATTTGCTTCCGGACCCCCTGCGGAGGGGACAGGGAGATCAGCCCCAGCATTTT
.,TRBD1,TRBV6-1,TRBJ1-4,CASSRQGYEKLFF,TGTGCCAGCAGCAGACAGGGATACGAAAAACTGTTTTTT
many,.,TRBV20-1,TRBJ2-2,CSAPGESGSTGELFF,TGCAGTGCTCCGGGGGAGAGTGGGAGCACCGGGGAGCTGTTTTTT
.,TRBD2,TRBV6-2/TRBV6-3,TRBJ2-1,CASGYRAGDPTHEQFF,TGTGCCAGCGGTTACCGGGCGGGGGACCCCACCCATGAGCAGTTCTTC
few,.,TRBV6-1,TRBJ2-1,CASSEAYFSGNEQFF,TGTGCCAGCAGTGAAGCTTACTTCTCCGGTAATGAGCAGTTCTTC
many,TRBD2,TRBV28,TRBJ2-7,CASSYAGTSGYEQYF,TGTGCCAGCAGCTACGCAGGGACTAGCGGCTACGAGCAGTACTTC
many,TRBD1,TRBV6-2/TRBV6-3,TRBJ2-2,CASNRGTGGPTGELFF,TGTGCCAGCAACAGAGGGACAGGGGGCCCGACCGGGGAGCTGTTTTTT
.,.,TRBV6-1,TRBJ2-1,CASSDSGSGYNEQFF,TGTGCCAGCAGTGATTCGGGGAGTGGTTACAATGAGCAGTTCTTC
many,TRBD2,TRBV6-4,TRBJ2-3,CASSDSTAGGPDTQYF,TGTGCCAGCAGTGACTCAACAGCGGGAGGGCCAGATACGCAGTATTTT
.,TRBD1,TRBV20-1,TRBJ1-2,CSARTDRPPLLYGYTF,TGCAGTGCTAGAACGGACAGGCCACCACTCCTTTATGGCTACACCTTC
many,.,TRBV6-1,TRBJ2-2,CASSQGAATGELFF,TGTGCCAGCAGTCAAGGGGCGGCGACCGGGGAGCTGTTTTTT
many,.,TRBV29-1,TRBJ1-2,CSVEDRSYGYTF,TGCAGCGTTGAAGACAGAAGCTATGGCTACACCTTC
many,TRBD2,TRBV24-1,TRBJ2-2,CATSGRTSGSRNTGELFF,TGTGCCACCAGTGGTCGGACTAGCGGGAGTAGGAACACCGGGGAGCTGTTTTTT
many,.,TRBV5-1,TRBJ2-2,CASSGMQGTGELFF,TGCGCCAGCAGCGGCATGCAGGGGACCGGGGAGCTGTTTTTT
many,TRBD1,TRBV12-3/TRBV12-4,TRBJ1-2,CASSLRGQGFGGYTF,TGTGCCAGCAGTTTACGGGGACAGGGGTTCGGTGGCTACACCTTC
many,TRBD1,TRBV7-9,TRBJ2-7,CASSPGQYEQYF,TGTGCCAGCAGCCCGGGACAGTACGAGCAGTACTTC
many,TRBD2,TRBV5-5,TRBJ2-3,CASKKAGGITDTQYF,TGTGCCAGCAAGAAAGCGGGGGGGATCACAGATACGCAGTATTTT
many,TRBD1,TRBV6-1,TRBJ2-7,CASRDPGQYEQYF,TGTGCCAGCAGGGACCCGGGACAGTACGAGCAGTACTTC
many,.,TRBV3-1,TRBJ2-1,CASSARTPGTPWGNEQFF,TGTGCCAGCAGCGCAAGGACTCCGGGGACTCCCTGGGGGAATGAGCAGTTCTTC
few,TRBD1,TRBV10-3,TRBJ2-7,CASQGQGMDEQYF,TGTGCCAGTCAGGGACAGGGCATGGATGAGCAGTACTTC
many,TRBD1,TRBV20-1,TRBJ2-5,CSVTQGAGETQYF,TGCAGTGTTACTCAGGGGGCCGGGGAGACCCAGTACTTC
many,.,TRBV5-1,TRBJ2-2,CASSLAQGRAGELFF,TGCGCCAGCAGCTTGGCACAGGGGAGGGCCGGGGAGCTGTTTTTT
many,.,TRBV9,TRBJ1-1,CASSPRQWRTEAFF,TGTGCCAGCAGCCCCAGACAGTGGAGGACTGAAGCTTTCTTT
.,TRBD2,TRBV7-2,TRBJ2-7,CASSPSGILGYDQYF,TGTGCCAGCAGCCCAAGCGGGATACTTGGTTACGATCAGTACTTC
many,.,TRBV2,TRBJ2-2,CASSEAGAQGGELFF,TGTGCCAGCAGTGAAGCGGGGGCGCAAGGCGGGGAGCTGTTTTTT
many,.,TRBV7-2,TRBJ1-1,CASSFGGNTEAFF,TGTGCCAGCAGCTTCGGGGGGAACACTGAAGCTTTCTTT
many,TRBD2,TRBV24-1,TRBJ2-1,CATSDRTSGSGPYNEQFF,TGTGCCACCAGTGACCGGACTAGCGGGAGCGGCCCCTACAATGAGCAGTTCTTC
many,TRBD1,TRBV9,TRBJ1-1,CASSVVQGAATEAFF,TGTGCCAGCAGCGTAGTCCAGGGGGCTGCAACTGAAGCTTTCTTT
many,TRBD1,TRBV19,TRBJ2-7,CASRFGTGTYEQYF,TGTGCCAGTAGGTTTGGGACAGGGACCTACGAGCAGTACTTC
few,.,TRBV19,TRBJ2-7,CASSIQQGSYEQYF,TGTGCCAGTAGTATACAACAGGGCTCCTACGAGCAGTACTTC
many,.,TRBV5-8,TRBJ2-1,CASSLLVGVNEQFF,TGTGCCAGCAGCTTGTTAGTAGGTGTCAATGAGCAGTTCTTC
many,.,TRBV2,TRBJ2-6,CASSAGPGANVLTF,TGTGCCAGCAGCGCCGGCCCTGGGGCCAACGTCCTGACTTTC
few,.,TRBV24-1,TRBJ2-7,CATSDGDVYEQYF,TGTGCCACCAGTGATGGGGACGTCTACGAGCAGTACTTC
many,.,TRBV5-1,TRBJ2-2,CASSLQGGYGTGELFF,TGCGCCAGCAGCTTACAGGGGGGGTATGGAACCGGGGAGCTGTTTTTT
many,.,TRBV6-2/TRBV6-3,TRBJ2-7,CASSYSGRTIFYEQYF,TGTGCCAGCAGTTACTCAGGGCGAACCATTTTCTACGAGCAGTACTTC
many,TRBD1,TRBV5-1,TRBJ1-5,CASSWDSLNQPQHF,TGCGCCAGCAGCTGGGACAGCCTAAATCAGCCCCAGCATTTT
.,TRBD2,TRBV24-1,TRBJ2-1,CATSDPASGGIDEQFF,TGTGCCACCAGTGATCCCGCTAGCGGGGGGATCGATGAGCAGTTCTTC
many,.,TRBV19,TRBJ2-7,CASSIYPGLGYEQYF,TGTGCCAGTAGTATATACCCGGGTTTAGGCTACGAGCAGTACTTC
many,.,TRBV6-4,TRBJ1-3,CASRWTVFSGNTIYF,TGTGCCAGCAGATGGACAGTTTTCTCTGGAAACACCATATATTTT
.,.,TRBV6-2/TRBV6-3,TRBJ2-7,CASSYNSESYEQYF,TGTGCCAGCAGTTACAATTCGGAATCCTACGAGCAGTACTTC
many,TRBD1,TRBV5-4,TRBJ1-2,CASSSPQQGRSGYTF,TGTGCCAGCAGCTCACCTCAACAGGGGAGGTCTGGCTACACCTTC
many,.,TRBV6-2/TRBV6-3,TRBJ2-1,CASSYSTGTGRRIPSLPNEQFF,TGTGCCAGCAGTTACTCGACGGGTACCGGCCGCCGGATACCCTCTTTGCCCAATGAGCAGTTCTTC
many,.,TRBV7-2,TRBJ1-1,CASTLLMGNTEAFF,TGTGCCAGCACACTTTTAATGGGAAACACTGAAGCTTTCTTT